This T cell receptor (beta chain) is drawn from a study of response to subunit inactivated influenza vaccine. Study conclusions and caveats: Authors suggested seasonal influenza vaccinations each recruit few new T cells.

TCRdb reprocessed the RT-PCR reads via MiXCR and lists one record per CDR3 protein. The sample lists 400,000 to 550,000 distinct CDR3 sequences, about 25% occurring once. In the case of this clonotype: Its antigen is still unknown.

This CDR3 comprises 11 residues. Germline lookup yields CDR1 SNHLY and CDR2 FYNNEI. The germline V and J ends were trimmed by 4 bases and 8 bases, with 6 bases remaining between them. V gene TRBV2 combines with J gene TRBJ2-1; D is unresolved. Here the sequenced sample was CD4+ T cells sorted from PBMCs, taken 5 to 6 days after vaccination. The sequence was collected from a man over 45 who received an inactivated influenza vaccine. CDR3: CASSGGYEQFF. For the CDR3, the DNA is TGTGCCAGCAGTGGTGGCTATGAGCAGTTCTTC.